These T cell receptor beta chains were read from a single sample in a study of T-cell reconstitution after alpha-beta-depleted transplantation in children. One entry per CDR3 protein, called by TCRdb with MiXCR from the PCR reads. The sample records fewer than 400,000 distinct CDR3 sequences, 23% being singletons. The sample consisted of PBMCs, mostly from graft donor cells, taken 180 days after TCRalphabeta/CD19-depleted stem cell transplant. The receptors stem from a male patient between 10 and 17 years old who had a stem cell transplant for acute lymphoblastic leukemia, so the T cells may come from the graft donor. Both conserved end residues are part of each CDR3. The D gene is left open where the match is weak. Only some rows state a clone size, as once, few, many or a class for expanded clones.

clone_size j_call d_call cdr3_length v_call cdr3_nt cdr3_aa
many TRBJ2-5 TRBD2 14 TRBV7-2 TGTGCCAGCAGCCGTAGCGGGAGACGGGAGACCCAGTACTTC CASSRSGRRETQYF
many TRBJ2-7 . 13 TRBV9 TGTGCCAGCAGCCCCGGGACCCACTACGAGCAGTACTTC CASSPGTHYEQYF
. TRBJ2-7 . 14 TRBV15 TGTGCCACCAGCATCTCCCAGGCGGTCTACGAGCAGTACTTC CATSISQAVYEQYF
few TRBJ1-2 . 14 TRBV29-1 TGCAGCGTCTCATTCGGAGCTGTGAACTATGGCTACACCTTC CSVSFGAVNYGYTF
once TRBJ2-5 . 13 TRBV27 TGTGCCAGCAAGGACACCGAAGAAGAGACCCAGTACTTC CASKDTEEETQYF
. TRBJ2-6 . 16 TRBV7-9 TGTGCCAGCAGCTTAGGGATATTCTCGGGGGCCAACGTCCTGACTTTC CASSLGIFSGANVLTF
. TRBJ2-7 TRBD1 14 TRBV7-9 TGTGCCAGCAGCGTCCAGGGGGCCTGGGACGAGCAGTACTTC CASSVQGAWDEQYF
. TRBJ2-7 TRBD2 12 TRBV20-1 TGCAGTGGGTCTAGCGGGAGTGACGAGCAGTACTTC CSGSSGSDEQYF
. TRBJ1-6 . 13 TRBV15 TGTGCCACCAGCAGAGATCGGGCCCCACCCCTCCACTTT CATSRDRAPPLHF
. TRBJ1-1 . 11 TRBV7-9 TGTGCCAGCAGCTGGTTACCTGGAGCTTTCTTT CASSWLPGAFF
. TRBJ2-3 TRBD1 15 TRBV5-1 TGCGCCAGCAGCCCCCCGACAGGGTACACAGATACGCAGTATTTT CASSPPTGYTDTQYF
few TRBJ2-7 . 14 TRBV20-1 TGCAGTGCTAGAGGGACAGTTAACACCTACGAGCAGTACTTC CSARGTVNTYEQYF
many TRBJ2-3 TRBD2 15 TRBV12-3/TRBV12-4 TGTGCCAGCACCCCCGGACTAGCGGTCACAGATACGCAGTATTTT CASTPGLAVTDTQYF
few TRBJ2-6 . 17 TRBV24-1 TGTGCCACCACCTATGACAGGTCCCGTGAGGGGGCCAACGTCCTGACTTTC CATTYDRSREGANVLTF
few TRBJ2-7 . 13 TRBV20-1 TGCAGTGCTAGGGGGATCCCGACCTACGAGCAGTACTTC CSARGIPTYEQYF
few TRBJ2-5 . 12 TRBV19 TGTGCCAGTAGTACCGGCCCTGGGACCCAGTACTTC CASSTGPGTQYF
few TRBJ2-2 TRBD2 18 TRBV11-1 TGTGCCAGCAGCCCCTATGCCGGGACTAGCGGATACACCGGGGAGCTGTTTTTT CASSPYAGTSGYTGELFF
few TRBJ1-1 . 12 TRBV7-9 TGTGCCAGCAGGCCAGGGGACACTGAAGCTTTCTTT CASRPGDTEAFF
once TRBJ2-3 TRBD2 17 TRBV7-3 TGTGCCAGCAGCTTAACGGTCGCACCGGGAGGGGCAGATACGCAGTATTTT CASSLTVAPGGADTQYF
. TRBJ1-1 . 13 TRBV19 TGTGCCAGTAGTTCACCCCGACAGAGTGAAGCTTTCTTT CASSSPRQSEAFF
. TRBJ2-1 . 13 TRBV7-9 TGTGCCAGCAGCCCACGGCCCGTAGATGAGCAGTTCTTC CASSPRPVDEQFF
few TRBJ1-1 . 14 TRBV7-3 TGTGCCAGCAGCTTAGAGCCCTCCGGGAGGCCGTGGTTCTTT CASSLEPSGRPWFF
. TRBJ2-7 TRBD2 14 TRBV6-1 TGTGCCAGCAGTCGGGGGACTAACTCCTACGAGCAGTACTTC CASSRGTNSYEQYF
few TRBJ2-1 TRBD2 16 TRBV20-1 TGCAGTGCTAGAGTCACAGCGGGAGGGCCCTACAATGAGCAGTTCTTC CSARVTAGGPYNEQFF
. TRBJ1-5 TRBD1 19 TRBV5-1 TGCGCCAGCAGCTCACCAAAGACAGGGGGCACTTATAGCAATCAGCCCCAGCATTTT CASSSPKTGGTYSNQPQHF
. TRBJ2-7 TRBD1 13 TRBV20-1 TGCAGTGCTATCCGACAGGGGACCTACGAGCAGTACTTC CSAIRQGTYEQYF
. TRBJ2-2 . 14 TRBV7-6 TGTGCCAGCAGCCAGTCTACGAACACCGGGGAGCTGTTTTTT CASSQSTNTGELFF
few TRBJ1-1 . 14 TRBV5-1 TGCGCCAGCAGCTTTGGCGGCCAGAACACTGAAGCTTTCTTT CASSFGGQNTEAFF
. TRBJ1-2 . 13 TRBV6-4 TGTGCCAGCAGAGGGACTAAGAGCTATGGCTACACCTTC CASRGTKSYGYTF
. TRBJ2-1 TRBD1 14 TRBV27 TGTGCCAGCAATAGGGACAGGGTCTACAATGAGCAGTTCTTC CASNRDRVYNEQFF
. TRBJ2-1 . 13 TRBV24-1 TGTGCCACCAGAGGGGCACTCTACAATGAGCAGTTCTTC CATRGALYNEQFF
. TRBJ2-7 TRBD2 15 TRBV6-2/TRBV6-3 TGTGCCAGCTACGGACTAGCGGGCAGGAGCTACGAGCAGTACTTC CASYGLAGRSYEQYF
. TRBJ1-4 . 16 TRBV18 TGTGCCAGCTCACCCTGGACGGGAGCAACTAATGAAAAACTGTTTTTT CASSPWTGATNEKLFF
. TRBJ2-5 TRBD2 12 TRBV27 TGTGCCAGCAGTGGACTAGAGGAGACCCAGTACTTC CASSGLEETQYF
. TRBJ2-2 TRBD1 14 TRBV20-1 TGCAGTGCTAGAGATTTCGGGACAGCCGGGGAGCTGTTTTTT CSARDFGTAGELFF
. TRBJ2-1 TRBD2 14 TRBV24-1 TGTGCCACCAGTGATGACGGACTAGCGGATGAGCAGTTCTTC CATSDDGLADEQFF
. TRBJ2-1 TRBD2 18 TRBV13 TGTGCCAGCAGCTTGGGCAGGGGGCTAGCGGGAGTGTACAATGAGCAGTTCTTC CASSLGRGLAGVYNEQFF
few TRBJ2-1 . 12 TRBV19 TGTGCCAGTAGCCTCAAATACAATGAGCAGTTCTTC CASSLKYNEQFF
. TRBJ1-1 . 17 TRBV4-1 TGCGCCAGCAGCCGTAACGTTGGGGCAGCGGCGAAGACTGAAGCTTTCTTT CASSRNVGAAAKTEAFF
few TRBJ2-2 . 12 TRBV4-1 TGCGCCAGCAGTCCATATTCCGGGGAGCTGTTTTTT CASSPYSGELFF
. TRBJ2-5 . 12 TRBV29-1 TGCAGCGTTGAAAGCGAGCAAGAGACCCAGTACTTC CSVESEQETQYF
many TRBJ2-5 . 13 TRBV12-3/TRBV12-4 TGTGCCAGCAGTTTATGGGGTCGGGAGACCCAGTACTTC CASSLWGRETQYF
few TRBJ2-1 . 15 TRBV27 TGTGCCAGCAGTTTATCGTTGGGACCGGGCGATGAGCAGTTCTTC CASSLSLGPGDEQFF
. TRBJ1-6 . 12 TRBV27 TGTGCCAGCAGTTTTACAGGGAAGTCCCTCCACTTT CASSFTGKSLHF
. TRBJ2-3 . 17 TRBV5-1 TGCGCCAGCAGCTTGGGGTCGGGGGCCCTTTTCACAGATACGCAGTATTTT CASSLGSGALFTDTQYF
few TRBJ2-1 TRBD2 14 TRBV6-5 TGTGCCAGCAGTAGGACTAGCGGGAGGGATGAGCAGTTCTTC CASSRTSGRDEQFF
few TRBJ2-3 TRBD2 15 TRBV20-1 TGCAGTGCTAGCCTGGCTAGCGGGAGGCCAGATACGCAGTATTTT CSASLASGRPDTQYF
. TRBJ2-7 . 12 TRBV29-1 TGCAGCGCCAGCATGAGCCCCTACGAGCAGTACTTC CSASMSPYEQYF
. TRBJ1-2 . 14 TRBV27 TGTGCCAGCAGTTTCTCGAGCCCCCCATATGGCTACACCTTC CASSFSSPPYGYTF
. TRBJ2-5 . 13 TRBV29-1 TGCAGCGTTGGAGTCGTCTCCTCCCTGGCCCAGTACTTC CSVGVVSSLAQYF
few TRBJ2-2 . 14 TRBV6-1 TGTGCCAGCAGCCAGGGCCAGAACACCGGGGAGCTGTTTTTT CASSQGQNTGELFF
many TRBJ1-6 . 13 TRBV12-3/TRBV12-4 TGTGCCGGAGGGGCCGCATATGATTCACCCCTCCACTTT CAGGAAYDSPLHF
. TRBJ2-1 TRBD2 16 TRBV20-1 TGCAGTGCTAGAGATTGGGGCGCTAGCGGCTACAATGAGCAGTTCTTC CSARDWGASGYNEQFF
few TRBJ2-1 . 15 TRBV24-1 TGTGCCACCAGTGAGTGGGCGGCCACCGGGAATGAGCAGTTCTTC CATSEWAATGNEQFF
. TRBJ2-1 . 16 TRBV7-6 TGTGCCAGCAGCTTAGTAAGACAAAGGGTATACAATGAGCAGTTCTTC CASSLVRQRVYNEQFF